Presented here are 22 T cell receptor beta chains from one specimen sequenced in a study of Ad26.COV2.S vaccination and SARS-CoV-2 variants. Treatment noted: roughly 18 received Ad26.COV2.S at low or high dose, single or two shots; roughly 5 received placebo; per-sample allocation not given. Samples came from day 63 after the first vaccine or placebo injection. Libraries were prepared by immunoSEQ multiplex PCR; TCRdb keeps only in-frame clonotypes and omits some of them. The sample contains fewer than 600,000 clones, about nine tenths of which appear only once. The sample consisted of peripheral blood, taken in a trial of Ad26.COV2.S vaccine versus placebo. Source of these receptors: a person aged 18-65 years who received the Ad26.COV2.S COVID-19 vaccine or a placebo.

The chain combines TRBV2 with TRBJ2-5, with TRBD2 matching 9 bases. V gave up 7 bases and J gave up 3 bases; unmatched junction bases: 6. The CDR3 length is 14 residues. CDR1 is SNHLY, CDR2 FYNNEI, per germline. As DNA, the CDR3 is TGTGCCAGCACCCACTTAGCGGGAGAAGAGACCCAGTACTTC. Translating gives CASTHLAGEETQYF.

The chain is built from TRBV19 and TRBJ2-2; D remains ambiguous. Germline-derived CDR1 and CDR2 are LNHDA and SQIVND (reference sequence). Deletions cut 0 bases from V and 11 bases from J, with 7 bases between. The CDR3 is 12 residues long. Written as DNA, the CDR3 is TGTGCCAGTAGTATAGATTGGGGAGAGCTGTTTTTT. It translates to CASSIDWGELFF.

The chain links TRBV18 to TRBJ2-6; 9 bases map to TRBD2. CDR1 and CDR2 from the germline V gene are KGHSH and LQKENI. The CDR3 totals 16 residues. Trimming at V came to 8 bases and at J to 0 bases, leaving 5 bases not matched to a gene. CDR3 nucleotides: TGTGCCAGCACGACTAGCGGAAACTCTGGGGCCAACGTCCTGACTTTC. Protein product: CASTTSGNSGANVLTF.

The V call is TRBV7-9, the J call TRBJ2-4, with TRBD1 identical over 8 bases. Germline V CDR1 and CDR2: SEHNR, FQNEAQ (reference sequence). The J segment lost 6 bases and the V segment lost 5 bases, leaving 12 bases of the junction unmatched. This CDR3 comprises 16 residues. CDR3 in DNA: TGTGCCAGCAGCAACACCGACAGGGGCTTTCGAAACATTCAGTACTTC. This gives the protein CASSNTDRGFRNIQYF.

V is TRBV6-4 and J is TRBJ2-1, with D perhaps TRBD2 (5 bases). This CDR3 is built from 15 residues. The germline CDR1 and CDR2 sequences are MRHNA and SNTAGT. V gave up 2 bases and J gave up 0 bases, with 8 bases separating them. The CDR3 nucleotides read TGTGCCAGCAGTGACGGGGAGAGCTCCTACAATGAGCAGTTCTTC. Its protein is CASSDGESSYNEQFF.

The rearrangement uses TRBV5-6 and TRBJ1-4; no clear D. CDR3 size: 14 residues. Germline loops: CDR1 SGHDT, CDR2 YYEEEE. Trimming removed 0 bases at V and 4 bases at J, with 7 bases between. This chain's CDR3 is CASSLGIVNEKLFF. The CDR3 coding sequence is TGTGCCAGCAGCTTGGGGATAGTTAATGAAAAACTGTTTTTT. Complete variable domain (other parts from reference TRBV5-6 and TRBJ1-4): DAGVTQSPTHLIKTRGQQVTLRCSPKSGHDTVSWYQQALGQGPQFIFQYYEEEERQRGNFPDRFSGHQFPNYSSELNVNALLLGDSALYLCASSLGIVNEKLFFGSGTQLSVL.

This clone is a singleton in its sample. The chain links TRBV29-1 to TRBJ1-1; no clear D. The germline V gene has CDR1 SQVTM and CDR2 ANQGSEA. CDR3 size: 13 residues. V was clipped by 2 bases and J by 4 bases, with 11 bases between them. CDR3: CSVESVSATEAFF. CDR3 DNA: TGCAGCGTTGAAAGTGTATCGGCCACTGAAGCTTTCTTT.

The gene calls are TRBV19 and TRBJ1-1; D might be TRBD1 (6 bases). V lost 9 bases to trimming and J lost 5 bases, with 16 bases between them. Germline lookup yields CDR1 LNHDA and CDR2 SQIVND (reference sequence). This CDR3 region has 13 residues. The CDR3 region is CASTRGFGTEAFF. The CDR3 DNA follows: TGTGCCAGCACTAGGGGGTTTGGGACTGAAGCTTTCTTT.

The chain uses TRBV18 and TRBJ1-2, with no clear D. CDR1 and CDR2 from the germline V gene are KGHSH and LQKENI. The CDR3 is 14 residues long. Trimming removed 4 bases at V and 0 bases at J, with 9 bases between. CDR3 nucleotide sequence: TGTGCCAGCTCACTGACTGGGACTAACTATGGCTACACCTTC. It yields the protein CASSLTGTNYGYTF.

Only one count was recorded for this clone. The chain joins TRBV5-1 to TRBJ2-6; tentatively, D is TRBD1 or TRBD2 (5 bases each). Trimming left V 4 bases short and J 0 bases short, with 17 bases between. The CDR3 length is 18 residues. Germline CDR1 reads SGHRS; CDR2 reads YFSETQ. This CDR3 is CASSSGSQGSSGANVLTF. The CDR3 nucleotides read TGCGCCAGCAGCAGCGGCAGCCAGGGAAGCTCTGGGGCCAACGTCCTGACTTTC.

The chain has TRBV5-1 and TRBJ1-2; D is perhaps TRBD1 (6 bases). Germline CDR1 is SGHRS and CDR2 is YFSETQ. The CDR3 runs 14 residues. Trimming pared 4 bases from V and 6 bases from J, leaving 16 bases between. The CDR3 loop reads CASSPGNREDGYTF. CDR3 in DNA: TGCGCCAGCAGCCCCGGGAACAGGGAGGATGGCTACACCTTC.

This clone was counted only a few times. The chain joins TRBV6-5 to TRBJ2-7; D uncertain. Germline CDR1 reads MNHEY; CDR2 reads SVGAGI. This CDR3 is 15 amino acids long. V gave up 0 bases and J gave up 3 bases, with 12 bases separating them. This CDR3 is CASSYSWISDYEQYF. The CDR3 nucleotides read TGTGCCAGCAGTTACTCATGGATATCAGACTACGAGCAGTACTTC.

Written as DNA, the CDR3 is TGTGCCAGCAGCGTAGCCCTCAGCGGGGGGGGTATCACAGATACGCAGTATTTT. Translated, it gives CASSVALSGGGITDTQYF. V gene TRBV9 combines with J gene TRBJ2-3; 10 positions match TRBD2. J gave up 2 bases and V 0 bases, and 9 bases lay outside the gene matches. Germline values: CDR1 SGDLS, CDR2 YYNGEE. The CDR3 is made up of 18 amino acids.

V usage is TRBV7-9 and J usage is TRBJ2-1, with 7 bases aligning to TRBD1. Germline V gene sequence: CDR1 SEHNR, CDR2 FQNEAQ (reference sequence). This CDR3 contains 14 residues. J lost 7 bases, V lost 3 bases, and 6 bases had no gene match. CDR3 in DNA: TGTGCCAGCAGCTTCGGGGTACAGGGGAATGAGCAGTTCTTC. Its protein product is CASSFGVQGNEQFF.

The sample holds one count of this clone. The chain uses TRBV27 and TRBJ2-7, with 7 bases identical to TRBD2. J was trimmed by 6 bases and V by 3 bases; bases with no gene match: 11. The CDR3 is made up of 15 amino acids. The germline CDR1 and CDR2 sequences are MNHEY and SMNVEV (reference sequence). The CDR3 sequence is CASSFTRDYLSEQYF. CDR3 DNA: TGTGCCAGCAGTTTCACCCGGGACTACCTCAGCGAGCAGTACTTC.

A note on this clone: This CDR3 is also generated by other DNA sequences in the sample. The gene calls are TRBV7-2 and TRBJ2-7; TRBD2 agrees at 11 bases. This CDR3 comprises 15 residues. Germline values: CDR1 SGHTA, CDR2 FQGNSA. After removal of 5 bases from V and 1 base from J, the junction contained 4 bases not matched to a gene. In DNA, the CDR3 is TGTGCCAGCAGCCTGGGGACTAGCGGTTCCTACGAGCAGTACTTC. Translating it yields CASSLGTSGSYEQYF.

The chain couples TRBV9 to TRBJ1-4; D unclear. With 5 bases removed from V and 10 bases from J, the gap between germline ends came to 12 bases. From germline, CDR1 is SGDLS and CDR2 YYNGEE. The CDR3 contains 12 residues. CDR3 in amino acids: CASSLTGGKLFF. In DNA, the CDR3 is TGTGCCAGCAGTCTGACCGGCGGAAAACTGTTTTTT.

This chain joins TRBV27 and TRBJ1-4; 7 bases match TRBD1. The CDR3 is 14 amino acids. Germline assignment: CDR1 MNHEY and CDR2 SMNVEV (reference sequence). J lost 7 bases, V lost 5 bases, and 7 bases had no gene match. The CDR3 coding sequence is TGTGCCAGCAGTCCGTCCCGGGACAGTGAAAAACTGTTTTTT. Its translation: CASSPSRDSEKLFF.

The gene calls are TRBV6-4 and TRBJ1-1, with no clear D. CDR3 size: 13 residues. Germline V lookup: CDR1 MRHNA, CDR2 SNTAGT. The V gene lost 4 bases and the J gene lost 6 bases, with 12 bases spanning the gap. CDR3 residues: CASSVWAGSEAFF. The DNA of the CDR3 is TGTGCCAGCAGTGTGTGGGCAGGCTCTGAAGCTTTCTTT.

Written as DNA, the CDR3 is TGTGCCAGCAGATATCGACGGTTCTCCTACGAGCAGTACTTC. This translates into CASRYRRFSYEQYF. This sequence joins TRBV6-5 and TRBJ2-7; the D is unclear. Trimming shortened V by 6 bases and J by 0 bases, and 12 bases separated the two germline ends. CDR1 and CDR2 (germline): MNHEY, SVGAGI. This CDR3 has 14 residues.

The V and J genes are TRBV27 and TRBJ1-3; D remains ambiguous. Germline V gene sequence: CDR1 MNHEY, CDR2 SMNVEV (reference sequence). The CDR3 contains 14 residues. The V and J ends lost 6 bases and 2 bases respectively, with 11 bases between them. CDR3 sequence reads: CASSRLGTGNTIYF. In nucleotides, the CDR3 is TGTGCCAGCAGCCGCTTGGGGACTGGAAACACCATATATTTT.

CDR3 residues: CASSERGPNQPQHF. In DNA form, the CDR3 reads TGTGCCAGCAGTGAACGAGGTCCTAATCAGCCCCAGCATTTT. The genes are TRBV2 and TRBJ1-5; no reliable D call. CDR1 SNHLY and CDR2 FYNNEI come from the germline V gene. The CDR3 spans 14 residues. The germline V and J ends were trimmed by 2 bases and 4 bases, with 9 bases remaining between them. Looking up the rest from reference TRBV2 and TRBJ1-5 gives the full variable domain: EPEVTQTPSHQVTQMGQEVILRCVPISNHLYFYWYRQILGQKVEFLVSFYNNEISEKSEIFDDQFSVERPDGSNFTLKIRSTKLEDSAMYFCASSERGPNQPQHFGDGTRLSIL.